The clone carrying this T cell receptor (beta chain) came up a few times. Its antigen is not known. This sample is drawn from a study of spatial heterogeneity in lung cancer. Study-level results: At tumor resection, ubiquitous expanded TCRs were detected in blood more often than later.

Germline V gives CDR1 SGHRS, CDR2 YFSETQ. J gave up 6 bases and V 0 bases, and 8 bases lay outside the gene matches. This CDR3 has 16 residues. TCRdb independently ran MiXCR on the 5' RACE reads; one entry per CDR3 protein. The sample lists 40,000 to 45,000 distinct CDR3 sequences, roughly an eighth occurring once. Time point meaning: sample taken at primary tumor resection. The study sequenced unsorted whole RNA from tumor, nontumor lung or frozen PBMC. The sequence came from a male donor with early-stage non-small cell lung cancer. J is TRBJ2-1 and V is TRBV5-1, with 8 bases identical to TRBD2. Here the sequenced sample was PBMCs, taken at surgery. For the CDR3, the DNA is TGCGCCAGCAGCTTGGTGGCGGGAGGTCCATTCAATGAGCAGTTCTTC. It encodes CASSLVAGGPFNEQFF.